This T cell receptor beta chain was captured in a study of T cell repertoires and leukemia-associated antigens (dated by TCRdb to the late 2010s). About the investigation overall: Roughly 16.1 million effective reads were obtained overall, with each sample giving about 5.1 to 7 million read pairs and roughly 3 to 5.0 million effective reads. The study aimed to identify which antigen a TCR Vbeta21 clone previously found in CML patients recognizes, using in vitro peptide stimulation of healthy T cells. Overall results and qualifications from the work: Direct testing of the expanded clones' antigen specificity and function was not done, and further investigation was required. The four groups showed no significant differences in numbers of Vbeta genes (approximately 60), Jbeta genes (14), VDJ rearrangements, or unique CDR3s.

Total RNA was extracted from the cultured T cells with TRIzol reagent. 5' rapid amplification of cDNA ends (5'RACE) was used to amplify TCRbeta libraries from RNA. Before sequencing, Qubit, an Agilent instrument, and quantitative PCR were used to check library concentration and integrity. A commercial service provider sequenced the qualified libraries on Illumina HiSeq or MiSeq. Turning to the authors' computational methods: TCR sequences in each sample were identified with MiXCR version 1.8.2. Qualified clones required a CDR3 longer than four amino acids, an in-frame nucleotide length, and no stop codon. A read counted as effective if the read contained the complete CDR3 structure. Validation of expanded clones was performed by RT-PCR with 24 Vbeta primers, GeneScan spectratyping, and Sanger sequencing. Through fastp at Q25 and MiXCR, TCRdb rebuilt clones from the public reads, retaining in-frame beta chains. All rows with the same CDR3 protein become a single entry with the most common DNA and genes. TCRdb's processing, not the authors', yielded these V and J calls. The sample table contains roughly 10,000 distinct CDR3 sequences; only one count was recorded for 40% to 45% of them. The ten largest clonotypes hold roughly 29% of the sample.

As a first step, CD3+ T cells were rested overnight at more than 2 million cells/mL in RPMI 1640 lacking fetal bovine serum. Following the manufacturer's instructions, MACS immunomagnetic beads were used to pull CD3+ T cells out of the PBMCs. For this clonotype: What antigen it recognizes has not been identified. The input lacks base qualities; no much larger clone sits a single base away.

From a lookup of the germline V gene, CDR1 and CDR2 are MNHNS and SASEGT. The CDR3, cysteine through phenylalanine, is 11 amino acids long. Solely the CDR3 DNA is kept, with 33 bases framed from the first base. V loses 10 bases of germline sequence and J loses 3 bases, and the interval between the two ends is 8 bases. This receptor was identified in a female donor in good health. Sequencing input: CD3+ T cells sorted from blood and cultured. This chain is built from TRBV6-1 and TRBJ2-3; no D gene is confidently identified. At the DNA level, the sequence is TGTGCCACCCGGAATACAGATACGCAGTATTTT. Its coded protein is CATRNTDTQYF.